These 10 T cell receptor beta chains originate from one sample sequenced in a study of blood T cells in healthy people across ages. A second PCR, run for about 7 to 12 cycles, used a sample-barcoded 5' primer plus a J-beta primer mix. TCRdb independently ran MiXCR on the 5' RACE reads; one entry per CDR3 protein. The repertoire holds 1.5 million to 2 million distinct CDR3 sequences, with 49% as singletons. The sequenced sample was blood. The receptors originated from a woman aged 40 to 50 in good health.

The chain uses TRBV29-1 and TRBJ2-7; D is undetermined. The CDR3 consists of 10 residues. Germline CDR1 SQVTM, CDR2 ANQGSEA. Trimming shortened V by 4 bases and J by 5 bases, and 6 bases separated the two germline ends. In DNA, the CDR3 is TGCAGCGTTGTGAGCGACGAGCAGTACTTC. Residues: CSVVSDEQYF.

The chain has TRBV6-1 and TRBJ1-4; possible D gene TRBD1, 5 bases. CDR1 and CDR2 (germline): MNHNS, SASEGT. V was cut by 6 bases and J by 6 bases, with 8 bases left in between. This CDR3 spans 12 amino acids. CDR3 residues: CASRGLDEKLFF. The CDR3 coding sequence is TGTGCCAGCAGGGGGCTGGATGAAAAACTGTTTTTT.

The V and J genes are TRBV4-1 and TRBJ1-2, with unresolved D. Germline CDR1 MGHRA, CDR2 YSYEKL. The germline V and J ends were trimmed by 2 bases and 7 bases, with 8 bases remaining between them. This CDR3 has 12 amino acids. The CDR3: CASSQRSSGYTF. DNA for the CDR3: TGCGCCAGCAGCCAACGTAGTTCTGGCTACACCTTC.

Worth noting for this clonotype: Germline and junction disagree at one end, which may indicate a read error. The rearrangement uses TRBV7-2 and TRBJ1-6; D is perhaps TRBD1 (6 bases). CDR3 length equals 14 residues. The germline gives CDR1 SGHTA, CDR2 FQGNSA. The chain's CDR3 is CAGSVSGDRSPLHF. The CDR3 nucleotides are TGTGCCGGCAGCGTGTCAGGGGATCGATCACCCCTCCACTTT.

This clonotype has ten or more counts. A read error may account for a junction end that differs from germline. The gene calls are TRBV4-3 and TRBJ2-3; the D is unclear. The CDR3 has 15 amino acids. CDR1 is LGHNA and CDR2 is YSLEER in the germline V gene. CDR3 bases: TGTGCCAGTAGCCAATGGGGATCTAGCACAGATACGCAGTATTTT. It yields the protein CASSQWGSSTDTQYF.

This clonotype was picked up one time. The chain joins TRBV6-5 to TRBJ2-5; 7 nucleotides line up with TRBD1. Trimming at V came to 8 bases and at J to 7 bases, leaving 16 bases not matched to a gene. This CDR3 is 15 amino acids long. Germline loops: CDR1 MNHEY, CDR2 SVGAGI. The CDR3 nucleotides are TGTGCCAGCTCAACGTCCTCTAGGGGGCTGGGGACCCAGTACTTC. It encodes CASSTSSRGLGTQYF.

This chain links TRBV6-1 with TRBJ2-5, with TRBD2 matching 9 bases. V shed 6 bases and J 2 bases; nucleotides not matched to a gene: 7. The germline CDR1 and CDR2 sequences are MNHNS and SASEGT. The CDR3 runs 15 residues. The CDR3 sequence: CASRDSGGPQETQYF. CDR3 DNA: TGTGCCAGCAGGGATAGCGGGGGCCCGCAAGAGACCCAGTACTTC.

The gene calls are TRBV5-1 and TRBJ2-5; tentatively, D is TRBD1 (5 bases). The CDR3 length is 15 residues. Germline V gives CDR1 SGHRS, CDR2 YFSETQ. V lost 1 base and J lost 5, with 15 bases in between. CDR3 nucleotide sequence: TGCGCCAGCAGCTTGCTCCAGGGCCATGGGGAGACCCAGTACTTC. Translation: CASSLLQGHGETQYF.

The rearrangement links TRBV5-6 to TRBJ2-1; weak D call: TRBD1 (6 bases). Germline CDR1 reads SGHDT; CDR2 reads YYEEEE. CDR3 length: 14 amino acids. V was pared by 1 base and J by 9 bases, with 14 bases between. CDR3 region: CASSLFPGDSEQFF. The DNA of the CDR3 is TGTGCCAGCAGCTTGTTTCCAGGGGATAGTGAGCAGTTCTTC.

This rearrangement joins TRBV11-3 to TRBJ2-5; D call uncertain. Germline V gives CDR1 SGHNT, CDR2 YENEEA. Trimming removed 5 bases at V and 1 base at J, with 14 bases between. The CDR3 has 15 residues. The CDR3: CASSLSGFRQETQYF. DNA for the CDR3: TGTGCCAGCAGCCTCAGTGGATTCCGCCAAGAGACCCAGTACTTC.